This entry lists 9 T cell receptor beta chains sequenced from one sample in a study of tumor-infiltrating lymphocytes in oesophageal squamous cell carcinoma. TCRdb fed the reads into MiXCR, producing one record per CDR3 protein. The sample includes 9,500 to 14,000 distinct CDR3 sequences, roughly three fifths of them seen just once. The specimen was blood. These receptors were collected from a female donor with esophageal squamous cell carcinoma.

The chain combines TRBV7-6 with TRBJ2-3; 7 positions match TRBD1. This CDR3 is 14 amino acids long. Germline CDR1 reads SGHVS; CDR2 reads FNYEAQ. V lost 6 bases to trimming and J lost 4 bases; unmatched junction nucleotides: 7. The CDR3, as DNA: TGTGCCAGCAGTTGGGACAGTTATGCAGATACGCAGTATTTT. Translating it yields CASSWDSYADTQYF.

This clonotype turned up a few times. J is TRBJ2-3 and V is TRBV7-9; TRBD1 or TRBD2 may be the D gene (5 bases each). There are 16 residues in the CDR3. Trimming took off 1 base at V and 4 bases at J, with 15 bases between the two ends. Germline CDR1 reads SEHNR; CDR2 reads FQNEAQ (reference sequence). The CDR3 coding sequence is TGTGCCAGCAGCTTAGGGACACGGGGTCGGGCAGATACGCAGTATTTT. Its protein product is CASSLGTRGRADTQYF. The full variable domain, completed using reference TRBV7-9 and TRBJ2-3, is DTGVSQNPRHKITKRGQNVTFRCDPISEHNRLYWYRQTLGQGPEFLTYFQNEAQLEKSRLLSDRFSAERPKGSFSTLEIQRTEQGDSAMYLCASSLGTRGRADTQYFGPGTRLTVL.

This chain connects TRBV6-6 to TRBJ2-4; D tentatively fits TRBD1 or TRBD2 (6 bases each). The J call is uncertain, as TRBJ2-1 better fits the DNA end. Germline V lookup: CDR1 MNHNY, CDR2 SVGAGI (reference sequence). This CDR3 spans 16 amino acids. The CDR3 DNA reads TGTGCCAGCAGCCACGGGGGCGGACTCAGTTCCAATGAGCAGTTCTTC. Amino acid sequence: CASSHGGGLSSNEQFF.

The V gene is TRBV7-9, the J gene TRBJ2-5; 10 bases are shared with TRBD2. The DNA matches TRBJ2-1 better at its end, which makes the J call doubtful. Looked up from germline, CDR1 is SEHNR and CDR2 is FQNEAQ (reference sequence). The length of the CDR3 is 15 residues. This chain's CDR3 is CASSLRLAGDGEQFF. The CDR3 DNA reads as TGTGCCAGCAGCTTAAGGCTAGCGGGAGATGGGGAGCAGTTCTTC.

The gene calls are TRBV5-1 and TRBJ2-5; D is unclear. In germline, CDR1 is SGHRS, CDR2 YFSETQ. The CDR3 length is 14 residues. Trimming took 1 base from V and 5 from J, leaving 12 bases between them. The CDR3 region has the DNA TGCGCCAGCAGCTTGAATCTAGATCGGGAGACCCAGTACTTC. This codes for CASSLNLDRETQYF.

V gene TRBV6-6 combines with J gene TRBJ2-3; D perhaps matches TRBD1 (6 bases). The V gene's germline CDR1 is MNHNY and CDR2 SVGAGI (reference sequence). The CDR3 extends over 16 amino acids. With 5 bases removed from V and 1 base from J, the gap between germline ends came to 16 bases. CDR3 coding DNA: TGTGCCAGCAGTAAAAGCTGGCGGACAGGCACAGATACGCAGTATTTT. It codes for CASSKSWRTGTDTQYF.

The rearrangement uses TRBV7-8 and TRBJ2-5; D possibly uses TRBD1 or TRBD2 (5 bases each). The ends were cut back, 0 bases at V and 1 base at J, with 15 bases in the middle. The CDR3 runs 17 residues. Germline values: CDR1 SGHVS, CDR2 FQNEAQ. The CDR3 region is CASSLAVNSGSQETQYF. CDR3 bases: TGTGCCAGCAGCTTAGCGGTCAATTCAGGGAGCCAAGAGACCCAGTACTTC.

The chain carries TRBV19 and TRBJ2-6; a weak D match, TRBD1 (6 bases). This CDR3 spans 15 amino acids. The V end lost 6 bases, the J end lost 1 base, and 10 bases lay between the germline ends. CDR1 and CDR2 from the germline V gene are LNHDA and SQIVND (reference sequence). CDR3 sequence reads: CASRNRDSGANVLTF. CDR3 DNA: TGTGCCAGTAGAAACAGGGATTCTGGGGCCAACGTCCTGACTTTC.

As DNA, the CDR3 is TGTGCCAGCGGACTAGGGGGCCGAGCAGATACGCAGTATTTT. It is translated as CASGLGGRADTQYF. V gene TRBV6-1 combines with J gene TRBJ2-3; the D call may be TRBD1 or TRBD2 (7 bases each). The CDR3 runs 14 residues. Trimming cost V 8 bases and J 4 bases, with 16 bases left between them. Germline lookup yields CDR1 MNHNS and CDR2 SASEGT.